Detailed here is one T cell receptor (beta chain). Cell sorting via CD45RO/CCR7/CD25/CD127/CD95/CD27 was performed to obtain CD4+ naive, central memory, regulatory and stem cell-like memory cells. This record comes from a study of beta chain features in type 1 diabetes. From germline, CDR1 is SGHRS and CDR2 YFSETQ. The V end lost 4 bases, the J end lost 3 bases, and 21 bases lay between the germline ends. This CDR3 has 17 residues. The sequenced template was cDNA made from the entire isolated RNA. Method: immunoSEQ multiplex PCR; TCRdb's copy keeps in-frame clones and lacks some. The sample has under 400,000 clones; around 19% are singletons.

This chain joins TRBV5-1 and TRBJ2-3, with D perhaps TRBD1 (6 bases). Sequencing was carried out using naive CD4+ T cells from blood. The TCR sequence derives from a woman aged 18-35 years in good health. Here the CDR3 DNA reads TGCGCCAGCAGCATGTTACCGGGACACAGGGATACAGATACGCAGTATTTT. Encoded protein: CASSMLPGHRDTDTQYF.